The 6 T cell receptor beta chains below all came from one sample that was sequenced in a study of immune characterization of retroperitoneal liposarcoma. In TCRdb, the PCR reads were re-called with MiXCR into one record per CDR3 protein. Of fewer than 3,000 distinct CDR3 sequences in the sample, about 40% were seen once. Source material: tumor tissue. The receptors were sampled from a male donor with retroperitoneal liposarcoma.

The V gene is TRBV5-4, the J gene TRBJ1-1; no definite D call. The CDR3 contains 13 residues. Trimming took 4 bases from V and 10 from J, leaving 17 bases between them. Germline V gives CDR1 SGHNT, CDR2 YYREEE (reference sequence). The chain's CDR3 is CASSRTEGKRAFF. The CDR3 nucleotides read TGTGCCAGCAGCCGGACGGAAGGGAAAAGAGCTTTCTTT.

The rearrangement links TRBV11-3 to TRBJ2-5; D remains ambiguous. The J call is uncertain, as TRBJ2-4 better fits the DNA end. Germline assignment: CDR1 SGHNT and CDR2 YENEEA. This CDR3 spans 18 amino acids. CDR3 loop: CASSPVYCPWLAKNIQYF. CDR3 coding DNA: TGTGCCAGCAGCCCGGTTTATTGCCCCTGGCTAGCCAAAAACATTCAGTACTTC.

By proportion, this clonotype is large. The chain recombines TRBV6-1 with TRBJ2-3; D gene uncertain. CDR3 length: 13 amino acids. Germline V gene sequence: CDR1 MNHNS, CDR2 SASEGT. V was clipped by 5 bases and J by 2 bases, with 8 bases between them. CDR3 sequence: CASSSWYTDTQYF. CDR3 coding DNA: TGTGCCAGCAGTTCCTGGTACACAGATACGCAGTATTTT.

This clonotype is termed large. This rearrangement joins TRBV4-1 to TRBJ2-1; D gene ambiguous. This CDR3 spans 13 amino acids. Trimming shortened V by 0 bases and J by 5 bases, and 5 bases separated the two germline ends. Germline V gene lookup returns CDR1 MGHRA and CDR2 YSYEKL. The CDR3 coding sequence is TGCGCCAGCAGCCAAGACTACAACAATGAGCAGTTCTTC. Amino acid sequence: CASSQDYNNEQFF.

The chain carries TRBV27 and TRBJ2-1; tentatively, D is TRBD2 (6 bases). The CDR3 runs 14 residues. The germline V gene encodes CDR1 MNHEY and CDR2 SMNVEV (reference sequence). With 7 bases removed from V and 2 bases from J, the gap between germline ends came to 12 bases. Here the CDR3 reads CASTRGGAYNEQFF. The CDR3 region has the DNA TGTGCCAGCACTCGGGGAGGAGCCTACAATGAGCAGTTCTTC.

The chain combines TRBV12-3 or TRBV12-4 with TRBJ1-2; 10 bases are a match to TRBD1. The CDR3 has 15 amino acids. V was pared by 3 bases and J by 4 bases, with 5 bases of the junction left unmatched. The CDR3 loop is CASSFSTGGSYGYTF. The DNA of the CDR3 is TGTGCCAGCAGTTTCTCGACAGGGGGCTCCTATGGCTACACCTTC.